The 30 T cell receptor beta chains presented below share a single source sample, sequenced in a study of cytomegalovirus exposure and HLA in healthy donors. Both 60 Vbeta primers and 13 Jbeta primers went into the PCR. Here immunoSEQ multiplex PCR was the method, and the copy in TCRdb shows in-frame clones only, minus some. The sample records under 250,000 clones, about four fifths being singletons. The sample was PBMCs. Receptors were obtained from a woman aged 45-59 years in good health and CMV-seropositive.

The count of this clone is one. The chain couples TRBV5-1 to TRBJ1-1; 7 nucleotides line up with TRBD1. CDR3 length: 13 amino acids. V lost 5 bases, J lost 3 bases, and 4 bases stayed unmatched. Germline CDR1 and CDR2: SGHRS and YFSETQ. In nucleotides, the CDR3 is TGCGCCAGCAGGGGCACAGGGGACACTGAAGCTTTCTTT. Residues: CASRGTGDTEAFF.

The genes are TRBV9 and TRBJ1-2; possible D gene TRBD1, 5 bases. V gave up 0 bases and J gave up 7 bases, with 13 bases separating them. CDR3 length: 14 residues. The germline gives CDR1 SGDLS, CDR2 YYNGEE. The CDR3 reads CASSVAGGEGGYTF. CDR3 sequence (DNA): TGTGCCAGCAGCGTAGCGGGGGGAGAGGGTGGCTACACCTTC.

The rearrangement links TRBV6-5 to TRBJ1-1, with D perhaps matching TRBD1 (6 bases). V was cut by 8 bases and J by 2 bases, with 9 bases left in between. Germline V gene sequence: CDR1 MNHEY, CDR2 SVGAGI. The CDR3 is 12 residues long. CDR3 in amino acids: CASQGINTEAFF. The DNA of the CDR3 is TGTGCCAGCCAGGGGATTAACACTGAAGCTTTCTTT.

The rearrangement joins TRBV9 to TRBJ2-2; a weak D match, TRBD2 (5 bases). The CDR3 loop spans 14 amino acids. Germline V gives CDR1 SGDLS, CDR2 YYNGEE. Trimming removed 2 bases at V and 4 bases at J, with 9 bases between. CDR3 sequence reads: CASSVGVGTGELFF. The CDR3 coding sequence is TGTGCCAGCAGCGTCGGGGTAGGCACCGGGGAGCTGTTTTTT.

The CDR3 here is CASSDRNLNTEAFF. For the CDR3, the DNA is TGTGCCAGCAGCGACAGGAACCTGAACACTGAAGCTTTCTTT. The chain joins TRBV5-5 to TRBJ1-1; D perhaps matches TRBD1 (6 bases). This CDR3 contains 14 residues. Between the trimmed V and J ends, which lost 4 bases and 0 bases, there was a span of 10 bases. Germline lookup yields CDR1 SGHKS and CDR2 YYEKEE (reference sequence). The variable domain in full, with the rest retrieved from reference TRBV5-5 and TRBJ1-1, is DAGVTQSPTHLIKTRGQQVTLRCSPISGHKSVSWYQQVLGQGPQFIFQYYEKEERGRGNFPDRFSARQFPNYSSELNVNALLLGDSALYLCASSDRNLNTEAFFGQGTRLTVV.

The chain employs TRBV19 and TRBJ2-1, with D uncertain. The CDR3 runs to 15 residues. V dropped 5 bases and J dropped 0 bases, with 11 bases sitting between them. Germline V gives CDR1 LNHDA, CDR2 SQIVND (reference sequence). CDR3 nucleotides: TGTGCCAGTAGTGAGGTAGAAGGCTCCTACAATGAGCAGTTCTTC. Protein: CASSEVEGSYNEQFF.

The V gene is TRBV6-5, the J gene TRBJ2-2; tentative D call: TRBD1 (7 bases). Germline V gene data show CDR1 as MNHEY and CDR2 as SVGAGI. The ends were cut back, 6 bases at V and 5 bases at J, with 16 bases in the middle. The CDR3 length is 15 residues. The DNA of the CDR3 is TGTGCCAGCAGCGACAGGGAGGTTGATACCGGGGAGCTGTTTTTT. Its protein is CASSDREVDTGELFF.

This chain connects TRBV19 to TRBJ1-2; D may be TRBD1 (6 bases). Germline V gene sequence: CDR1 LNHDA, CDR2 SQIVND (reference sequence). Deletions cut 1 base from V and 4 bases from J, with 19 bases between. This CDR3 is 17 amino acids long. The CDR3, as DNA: TGTGCCAGTAGTATAGTCGCGTCTACAGGGTTCAGCTATGGCTACACCTTC. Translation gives CASSIVASTGFSYGYTF.

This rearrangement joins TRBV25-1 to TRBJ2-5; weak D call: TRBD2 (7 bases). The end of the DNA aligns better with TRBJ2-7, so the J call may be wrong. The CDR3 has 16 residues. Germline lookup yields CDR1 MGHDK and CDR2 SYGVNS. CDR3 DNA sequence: TGTGCCAGCAGTGAATGGGGGGGCCCTGGGGTCTACGAGCAGTACTTC. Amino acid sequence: CASSEWGGPGVYEQYF.

The CDR3 here is CASSALLQDPGELFF. The DNA for the CDR3 is TGTGCCAGCAGTGCGCTCTTACAGGACCCCGGGGAGCTGTTTTTT. The J gene is TRBJ2-2, the V gene TRBV2; a possible D gene is TRBD1 (5 bases). Germline V gene sequence: CDR1 SNHLY, CDR2 FYNNEI. Trimming left V 4 bases short and J 6 bases short, with 15 bases between. CDR3 length: 15 residues.

In DNA, the CDR3 is TGTGCCAGCAGCGGGACAGGGGGCGCGGGGGGTGAAGCTTTCTTT. Translating it yields CASSGTGGAGGEAFF. V and J are TRBV6-1 and TRBJ1-1; 12 bases match TRBD1. The germline CDR1 and CDR2 sequences are MNHNS and SASEGT. The CDR3 has 15 residues. Germline trimming cut 6 bases from V and 7 bases from J; bases unmatched to any gene: 9.

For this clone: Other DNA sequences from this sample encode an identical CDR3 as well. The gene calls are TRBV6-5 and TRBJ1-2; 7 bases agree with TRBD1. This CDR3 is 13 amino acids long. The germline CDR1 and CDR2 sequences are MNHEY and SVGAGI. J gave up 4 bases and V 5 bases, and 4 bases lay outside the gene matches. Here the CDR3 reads CASSEQGSYGYTF. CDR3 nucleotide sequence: TGTGCCAGCAGTGAACAGGGGTCCTATGGCTACACCTTC.

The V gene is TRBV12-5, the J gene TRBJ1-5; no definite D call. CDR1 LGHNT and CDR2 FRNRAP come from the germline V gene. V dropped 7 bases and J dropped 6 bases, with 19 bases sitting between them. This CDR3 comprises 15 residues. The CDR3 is CASAPVGGFSQPQHF. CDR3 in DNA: TGTGCTAGTGCCCCGGTAGGAGGGTTTAGTCAGCCCCAGCATTTT.

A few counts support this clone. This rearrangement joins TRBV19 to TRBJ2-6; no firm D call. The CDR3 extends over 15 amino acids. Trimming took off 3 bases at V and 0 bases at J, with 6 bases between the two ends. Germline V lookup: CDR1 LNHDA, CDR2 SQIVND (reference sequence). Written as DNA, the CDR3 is TGTGCCAGTAGTATCCAGTACTCTGGGGCCAACGTCCTGACTTTC. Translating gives CASSIQYSGANVLTF.

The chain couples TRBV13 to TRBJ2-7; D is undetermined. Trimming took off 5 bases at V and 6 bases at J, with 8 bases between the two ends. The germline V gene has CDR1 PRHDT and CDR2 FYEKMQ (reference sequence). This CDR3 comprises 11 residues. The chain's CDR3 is CASSVYGEQYF. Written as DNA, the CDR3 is TGTGCCAGCAGCGTATACGGCGAGCAGTACTTC.

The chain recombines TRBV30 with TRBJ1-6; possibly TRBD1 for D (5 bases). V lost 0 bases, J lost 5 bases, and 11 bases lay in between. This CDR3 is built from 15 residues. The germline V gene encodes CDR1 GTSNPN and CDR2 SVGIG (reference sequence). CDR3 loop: CAWSVGSGNNSPLHF. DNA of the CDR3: TGTGCCTGGAGTGTAGGGTCAGGGAATAATTCACCCCTCCACTTT.

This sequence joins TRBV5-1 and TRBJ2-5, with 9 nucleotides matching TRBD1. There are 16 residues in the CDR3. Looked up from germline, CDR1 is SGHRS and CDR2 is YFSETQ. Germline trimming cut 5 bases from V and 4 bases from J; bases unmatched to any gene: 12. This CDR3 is CASSKTPGQGTETQYF. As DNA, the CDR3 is TGCGCCAGCAGTAAGACTCCGGGACAGGGTACAGAGACCCAGTACTTC.

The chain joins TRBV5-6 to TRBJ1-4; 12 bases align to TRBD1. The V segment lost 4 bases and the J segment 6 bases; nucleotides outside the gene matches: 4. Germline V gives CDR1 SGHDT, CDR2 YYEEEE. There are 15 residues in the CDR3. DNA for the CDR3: TGTGCCAGCAGCGGGACAGGGGGCGAGCATGAAAAACTGTTTTTT. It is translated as CASSGTGGEHEKLFF. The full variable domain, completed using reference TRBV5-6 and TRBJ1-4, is DAGVTQSPTHLIKTRGQQVTLRCSPKSGHDTVSWYQQALGQGPQFIFQYYEEEERQRGNFPDRFSGHQFPNYSSELNVNALLLGDSALYLCASSGTGGEHEKLFFGSGTQLSVL.

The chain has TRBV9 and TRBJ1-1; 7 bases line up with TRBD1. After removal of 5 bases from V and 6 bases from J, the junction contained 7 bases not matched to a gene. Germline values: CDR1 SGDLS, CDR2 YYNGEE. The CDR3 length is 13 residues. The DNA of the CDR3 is TGTGCCAGCAGTGCAGGGGGAGGCGCTGAAGCTTTCTTT. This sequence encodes CASSAGGGAEAFF.

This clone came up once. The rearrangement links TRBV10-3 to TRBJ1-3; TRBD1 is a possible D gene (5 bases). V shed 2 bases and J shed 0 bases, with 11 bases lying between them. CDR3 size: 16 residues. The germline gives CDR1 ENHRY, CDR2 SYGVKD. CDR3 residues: CAISERGGTSGNTIYF. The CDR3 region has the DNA TGTGCCATCAGTGAGAGGGGCGGTACCTCTGGAAACACCATATATTTT.

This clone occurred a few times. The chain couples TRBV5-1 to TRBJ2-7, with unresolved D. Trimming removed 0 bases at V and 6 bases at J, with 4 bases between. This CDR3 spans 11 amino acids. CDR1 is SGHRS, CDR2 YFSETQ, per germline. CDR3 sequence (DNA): TGCGCCAGCAGCTTGGGGGCCGAGCAGTACTTC. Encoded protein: CASSLGAEQYF.

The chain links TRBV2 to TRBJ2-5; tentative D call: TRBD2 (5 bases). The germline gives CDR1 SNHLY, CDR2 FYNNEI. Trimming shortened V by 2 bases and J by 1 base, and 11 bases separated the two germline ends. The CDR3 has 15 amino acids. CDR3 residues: CASSELADPQETQYF. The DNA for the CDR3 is TGTGCCAGCAGTGAACTAGCAGACCCCCAAGAGACCCAGTACTTC.

The DNA for the CDR3 is TGTGCCAGCAGCCCAAGGGGATTCGATGAGCAGTTCTTC. It translates to CASSPRGFDEQFF. The V call is TRBV7-3, the J call TRBJ2-1, with TRBD1 as a possible D gene (5 bases). The CDR3 has 13 amino acids. CDR1 and CDR2 (germline): SGHTA, FQGTGA. Trimming took off 5 bases at V and 8 bases at J, with 13 bases between the two ends.

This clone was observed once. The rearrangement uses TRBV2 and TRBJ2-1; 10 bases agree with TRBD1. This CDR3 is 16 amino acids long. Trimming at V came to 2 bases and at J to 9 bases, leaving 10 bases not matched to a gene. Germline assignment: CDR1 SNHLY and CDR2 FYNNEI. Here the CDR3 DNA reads TGTGCCAGCAGTGAATCCCGGGGACAGGGGTATGGTGAGCAGTTCTTC. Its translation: CASSESRGQGYGEQFF.

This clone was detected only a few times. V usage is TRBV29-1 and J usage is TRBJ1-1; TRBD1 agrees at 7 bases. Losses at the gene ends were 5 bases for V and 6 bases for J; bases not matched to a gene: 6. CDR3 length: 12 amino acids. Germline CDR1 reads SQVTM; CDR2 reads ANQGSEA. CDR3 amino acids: CSVNRGRAEAFF. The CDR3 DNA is TGCAGCGTTAACAGGGGCCGAGCTGAAGCTTTCTTT.

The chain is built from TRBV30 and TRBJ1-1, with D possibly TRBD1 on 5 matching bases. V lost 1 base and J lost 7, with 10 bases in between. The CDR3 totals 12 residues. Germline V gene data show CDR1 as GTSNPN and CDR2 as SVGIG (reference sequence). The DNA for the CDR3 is TGTGCCTGGAGTGCAGGGTATGGTGAAGCTTTCTTT. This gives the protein CAWSAGYGEAFF.

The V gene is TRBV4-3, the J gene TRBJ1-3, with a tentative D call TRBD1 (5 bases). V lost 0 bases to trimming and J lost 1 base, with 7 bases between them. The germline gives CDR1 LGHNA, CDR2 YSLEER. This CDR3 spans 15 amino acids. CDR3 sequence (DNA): TGCGCCAGCAGCCAAGATCGGGGGTCTGGAAACACCATATATTTT. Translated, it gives CASSQDRGSGNTIYF.

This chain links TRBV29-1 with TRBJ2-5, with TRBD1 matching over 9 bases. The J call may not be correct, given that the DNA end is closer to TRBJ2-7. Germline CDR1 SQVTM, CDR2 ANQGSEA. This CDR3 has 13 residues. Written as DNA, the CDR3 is TGCAGCGTTGATCGGGGACAGGGCTACGAGCAGTACTTC. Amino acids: CSVDRGQGYEQYF.

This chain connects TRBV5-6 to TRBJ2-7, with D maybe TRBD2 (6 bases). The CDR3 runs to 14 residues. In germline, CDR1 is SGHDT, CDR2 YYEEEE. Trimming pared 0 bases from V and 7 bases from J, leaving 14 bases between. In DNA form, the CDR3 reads TGTGCCAGCAGCTTGGTCGGCCGGGACTGGGAGCAGTACTTC. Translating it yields CASSLVGRDWEQYF.

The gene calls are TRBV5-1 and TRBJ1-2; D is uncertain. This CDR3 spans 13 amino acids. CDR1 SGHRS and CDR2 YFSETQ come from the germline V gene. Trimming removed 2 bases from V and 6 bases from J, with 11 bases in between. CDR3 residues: CASSLEGRDGYTF. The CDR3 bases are TGCGCCAGCAGCTTAGAGGGAAGGGATGGCTACACCTTC.